These 3 T cell receptor beta chains came from one sample sequenced in a study of blood T cell repertoires in COVID-19. TCRdb keeps only in-frame clones here, not all; method: immunoSEQ multiplex PCR. The data show 180,000 or so clones, 70% to 90% seen once. The sequencing sample was made of peripheral blood. These receptors were taken from a man aged 55-75 years with acute or convalescent COVID-19.

This clone was observed once. This specimen includes other DNA sequences encoding the same CDR3. The rearrangement uses TRBV18 and TRBJ2-5, with 8 bases that match TRBD1. This CDR3 region has 13 residues. Germline V CDR1 and CDR2: KGHSH, LQKENI. J lost 4 bases, V lost 2 bases, and 0 bases had no gene match. The CDR3 DNA reads TGTGCCAGCTCACCAGGACAGGGAGAGACCCAGTACTTC. Encoded protein: CASSPGQGETQYF.

With regard to this clone: Additional DNA sequences in this sample encode the identical CDR3. The chain links TRBV18 to TRBJ1-1; no reliable D call. This CDR3 region has 13 residues. The germline V and J ends were trimmed by 2 bases and 0 bases, with 4 bases remaining between them. Germline loops: CDR1 KGHSH, CDR2 LQKENI. CDR3 protein: CASSPGLNTEAFF. The DNA of the CDR3 is TGTGCCAGCTCACCAGGGCTGAACACTGAAGCTTTCTTT.

The chain links TRBV11-2 to TRBJ2-5; maybe TRBD2 (5 bases). Trimming shortened V by 3 bases and J by 2 bases, and 10 bases separated the two germline ends. From germline, CDR1 is SGHAT and CDR2 FQNNGV. The CDR3 runs 14 residues. CDR3 sequence: CASSFQDFQETQYF. The CDR3, as DNA: TGTGCCAGCAGCTTCCAGGACTTTCAAGAGACCCAGTACTTC.